The sequence of this T cell receptor (beta chain) was determined in a study of OX40 agonist ivuxolimab in advanced cancers. Measured with immunoSEQ multiplex PCR; TCRdb has only the in-frame clones, and not every one. Of tens of thousands of clones in the sample, roughly 79% were seen once. Study-level results: The study observed clonal expansion of CD4+ and CD8+ blood T cells by week 6 at 0.1 to 3.0 mg/kg.

Autoimmune disease history or systemic immunosuppression led to patient exclusion. This CDR3 has 12 residues. Between the trimmed V and J ends, which lost 1 base and 8 bases, there was a span of 8 bases. The germline gives CDR1 MDHEN, CDR2 SYDVKM. To note about this clone: As yet, its antigen is unknown.

The V and J genes are TRBV28 and TRBJ1-1; possibly TRBD1 for D (5 bases). The sample was CD4+ or CD8+ T cells sorted from blood, taken in a trial of the OX40 agonist ivuxolimab. This TCR was recovered from an adult with an advanced solid tumor such as melanoma, head and neck, liver or kidney cancer. The CDR3 DNA follows: TGTGCCAGCAGTTTATTCGCAGGGGAAGCTTTCTTT. Amino acids: CASSLFAGEAFF.